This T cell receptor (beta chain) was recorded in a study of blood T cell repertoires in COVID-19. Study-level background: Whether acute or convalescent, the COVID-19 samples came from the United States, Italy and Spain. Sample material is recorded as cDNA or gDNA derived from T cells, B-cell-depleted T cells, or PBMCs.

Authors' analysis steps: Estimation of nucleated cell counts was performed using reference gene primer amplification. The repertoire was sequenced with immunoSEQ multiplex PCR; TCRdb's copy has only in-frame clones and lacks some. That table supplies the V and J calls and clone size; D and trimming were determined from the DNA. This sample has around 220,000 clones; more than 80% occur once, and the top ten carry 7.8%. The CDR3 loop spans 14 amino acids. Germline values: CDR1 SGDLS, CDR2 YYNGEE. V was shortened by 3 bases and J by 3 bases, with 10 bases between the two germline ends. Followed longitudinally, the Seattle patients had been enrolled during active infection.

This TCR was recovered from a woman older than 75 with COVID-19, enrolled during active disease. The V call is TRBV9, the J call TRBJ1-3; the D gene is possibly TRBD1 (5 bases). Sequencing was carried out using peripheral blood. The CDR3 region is CASSAPGLGNTIYF. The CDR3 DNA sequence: TGTGCCAGCAGCGCCCCAGGGCTTGGAAACACCATATATTTT.